Listed here is a single T cell receptor (beta chain). This clonotype has just a few counts. Its antigen is still unknown. No much larger clone exists at a distance of one base, and base qualities are not known. Looking up the germline V gene yields CDR1 SGHAT and CDR2 FQNNGV. V is pared back by 5 bases and J by 7 bases, with 23 bases lying between the germline termini. The CDR3 spans 16 residues, from the cysteine through the phenylalanine. Here the CDR3 DNA is all that survives: 48 bases in frame from base 1. The library was obtained by PCR. The instrument given in TCRdb is Illumina HiSeq 4000. Bulk TCR libraries were prepared as previously described, using TCR primers listed in Table S5. The Qiagen AllPrep DNA/RNA kit was used to purify total RNA. Before any analysis, reads coming from multiple sequencing runs of the same library were combined into one pool. In the original analysis: Only reads with exact TCR constant sequence were kept, trimmed to 150 nt, and grouped by their 12-nt molecular barcodes. Reads in each barcode group were sub-clustered using a 15% Levenshtein threshold, and a quality-weighted consensus sequence was built for each RNA molecule. Non-functional sequences were discarded, and so were lower-count sequences lying one edit away from another sequence. Based on fitting two negative binomial distributions, any barcode sub-cluster with under 20% of the maximum read count was discarded. TCRdb cleaned the public reads at Q25 with fastp, built clones with MiXCR and kept in-frame beta chains. Here each entry gathers all rows of one CDR3 protein and keeps the most common genes and DNA. TCRdb, not the authors, supplied the V and J calls. The sample table lists over 600,000 distinct CDR3 sequences, 20% of them with a count of one. Around 0.9% of the sample is in the top ten clones.

Libraries of naive CD8 T cells were built from around 20,000 to 990,000 sorted cells, with 10%, 30% or 50% of the purified RNA used. On a BD FACSAria II, naive CD8 T cells were FACS-sorted as CD8+CD4-CCR7+CD45RA+ and collected into RLT Plus buffer. Detection sensitivity was tested by spiking Jurkat RNA equal to about 10 TCR copies' worth into samples containing roughly 19,000-1,100,000 naive CD8 T cells. Enrichment of CD8 T cells was performed with RosetteSep CD8+ T Cell Enrichment Cocktail and Ficoll-Paque, after which ACK red cell lysis was carried out. This record belongs to a study of molecular identifiers for immune sequencing clone quantification listed by TCRdb under 2018. General notes on the study: For a replicate experiment, the RNA from either roughly 18,000 or 92,000 naive CD8 T cells was divided into five aliquots, and four of those aliquots went on to sequencing. The study was a methods study using CD8 T cells to benchmark molecular-identifier clustering-based TCR repertoire sequencing (MIDCIRS) and TCR RNA copy counting. Results and caveats for the whole study, not just this receptor: Identical TCR molecules sharing a barcode could cause highly expanded clone sizes to be underestimated. The naive libraries included spiked-in Jurkat TCR RNA (around nine copies' worth), and this Jurkat TCR RNA is not part of the donor repertoire. Modeling gave 3 to 3.5 recovered TCR RNA copies per cell versus about ten by digital PCR, implying 25% to 30% capture efficiency. In CMV-specific effector cells, clones with more than 20 RNA copies contained over 99% of molecules, whereas in naive cells such clones contained under 1% of molecules. Without barcode sub-clustering, chimeric consensus sequences inflated TCR diversity; chimeras reached as high as 47%. A single cell's worth of spiked-in Jurkat TCR RNA was reported detectable even among 850,000 to 1,000,000 naive CD8 T cells.

The sequence links TRBV11-2 to TRBJ2-5; the D gene is perhaps TRBD1, on 7 matching bases. The sample taken for sequencing was naive CD8+ T cells from blood, with Jurkat cell RNA spiked in. Read against the paper, the sample's cell subset or site label means: FACS-sorted CD8+CD4-CCR7+CD45RA+ naive T cells. The clonotype originates from a human donor in good health. Some libraries in this study had Jurkat cell RNA spiked in. The CDR3 region reads CASSPVMGPGGMTQYF. The DNA sequence reads TGTGCCAGCAGCCCAGTAATGGGACCAGGGGGGATGACCCAGTACTTC.